This T cell receptor beta chain was captured by sequencing in a study of blood T cell repertoires in COVID-19. In the original analysis: From reference gene primer amplification, estimates of nucleated cell counts were derived. Profiled with immunoSEQ multiplex PCR; TCRdb holds only in-frame clones, not every one. V, J and clone size reflect that table, while D and trimming were determined from the DNA. The table records under 400,000 clones, about 90% of them present only once. The TCR originated in a woman aged 30 to 39 with COVID-19, enrolled during active disease. The sample taken for sequencing was peripheral blood.

The CDR3 DNA follows: TGCAGCGTTGGGCGGACTCTCTATGGCTACACCTTC. As protein: CSVGRTLYGYTF. This chain connects TRBV29-1 to TRBJ1-2, with D unclear. The germline V gene encodes CDR1 SQVTM and CDR2 ANQGSEA. Trimming took off 4 bases at V and 4 bases at J, with 10 bases between the two ends. The CDR3 contains 12 residues.